The 19 T cell receptor beta chains below were found in one sample sequenced in a study of cytomegalovirus exposure and HLA in healthy donors. Method: immunoSEQ multiplex PCR; TCRdb's copy keeps in-frame clones and lacks some. The sample lists 35,000 to 50,000 clones; 92% were seen once. The sample comprised PBMCs. These receptors were taken from a man aged 18-30 years in good health and CMV-seronegative.

Written as DNA, the CDR3 is TGTGCCAGCAGTTTGGGACAGGGGCCCTCCTACGAGCAGTACTTC. Residues: CASSLGQGPSYEQYF. The rearrangement links TRBV6-5 to TRBJ2-7; TRBD1 matches at 10 bases. The V segment lost 4 bases and the J segment 0 bases; nucleotides outside the gene matches: 3. The CDR3 spans 15 residues. From germline, CDR1 is MNHEY and CDR2 SVGAGI.

The CDR3 DNA reads as TGCGCCAGCGGCCGGGACAGGAACACCGGGGAGCTGTTTTTT. Translation gives CASGRDRNTGELFF. This chain links TRBV5-1 with TRBJ2-2, with 7 bases lining up with TRBD1. The germline CDR1 and CDR2 sequences are SGHRS and YFSETQ. J lost 1 base, V lost 7 bases, and 4 bases had no gene match. The CDR3 is made up of 14 amino acids. Complete variable domain (other parts from reference TRBV5-1 and TRBJ2-2): KAGVTQTPRYLIKTRGQQVTLSCSPISGHRSVSWYQQTPGQGLQFLFEYFSETQRNKGNFPGRFSGRQFSNSRSEMNVSTLELGDSALYLCASGRDRNTGELFFGEGSRLTVL.

The V call is TRBV2, the J call TRBJ1-2; 7 positions match TRBD1. V gave up 9 bases and J gave up 0 bases; unmatched junction bases: 4. Germline assignment: CDR1 SNHLY and CDR2 FYNNEI. This CDR3 contains 13 residues. CDR3 protein: CARGDSTNYGYTF. For the CDR3, the DNA is TGTGCCAGAGGGGACAGCACTAACTATGGCTACACCTTC.

This clone was recorded once. The genes are TRBV14 and TRBJ1-2; D ambiguous. This CDR3 has 16 amino acids. Trimming removed 2 bases from V and 4 bases from J, with 17 bases in between. In germline, CDR1 is SGHDN, CDR2 FVKESK. The CDR3 spells CASSQKREADRYGYTF. In DNA form, the CDR3 reads TGTGCCAGCAGCCAAAAACGTGAGGCGGATCGCTATGGCTACACCTTC.

The V call is TRBV11-3, the J call TRBJ2-2; 7 bases agree with TRBD2. The CDR3 length is 15 residues. In germline, CDR1 is SGHNT, CDR2 YENEEA. J lost 0 bases, V lost 6 bases, and 4 bases had no gene match. The CDR3 DNA reads as TGTGCCAGCAGGGGCGGGGGAACGAACACCGGGGAGCTGTTTTTT. Protein: CASRGGGTNTGELFF. Supplemented by reference TRBV11-3 and TRBJ2-2, the full variable domain reads EAGVVQSPRYKIIEKKQPVAFWCNPISGHNTLYWYLQNLGQGPELLIRYENEEAVDDSQLPKDRFSAERLKGVDSTLKIQPAELGDSAVYLCASRGGGTNTGELFFGEGSRLTVL.

The chain is built from TRBV7-9 and TRBJ1-6; a weak D match, TRBD1 (6 bases). The germline V gene encodes CDR1 SEHNR and CDR2 FQNEAQ (reference sequence). V was clipped by 4 bases and J by 5 bases, with 15 bases between them. The CDR3 covers 16 residues. The CDR3 coding sequence is TGTGCCAGCAGCTCGGCAGCCGGGACAAATAATTCACCCCTCCACTTT. Protein sequence: CASSSAAGTNNSPLHF.

The chain is built from TRBV6-1 and TRBJ1-5; possibly TRBD1 for D (6 bases). Trimming removed 2 bases from V and 2 bases from J, with 10 bases in between. The CDR3 is made up of 15 amino acids. In germline, CDR1 is MNHNS, CDR2 SASEGT. CDR3 sequence reads: CASSELPGGNQPQHF. CDR3 DNA sequence: TGTGCCAGCAGTGAACTGCCAGGGGGCAATCAGCCCCAGCATTTT.

The rearrangement uses TRBV4-1 and TRBJ1-1, with TRBD1 as a possible D gene (5 bases). The CDR3 spans 15 residues. Trimming stripped 5 bases from V and 1 base from J, with 14 bases between. Germline V gene sequence: CDR1 MGHRA, CDR2 YSYEKL. The CDR3 DNA follows: TGCGCCAGCAGCTATCCGGGACTGCCGAACACTGAAGCTTTCTTT. Its protein is CASSYPGLPNTEAFF.

This clone came up a few times. This chain uses TRBV11-3 with TRBJ2-2; TRBD1 might be the D (6 bases). V shed 1 base and J shed 5 bases, with 11 bases lying between them. Germline CDR1 is SGHNT and CDR2 is YENEEA. This CDR3 comprises 15 residues. DNA of the CDR3: TGTGCCAGCAGCTTAGTTGGGGGCAGTACCGGGGAGCTGTTTTTT. Its translation is CASSLVGGSTGELFF.

The chain has TRBV10-2 and TRBJ2-7; 8 bases are a match to TRBD1. V shed 6 bases and J 5 bases; nucleotides not matched to a gene: 9. Germline V CDR1 and CDR2: WSHSY, SAAADI. The CDR3 runs to 14 residues. The CDR3 coding sequence is TGCGCCAGCAGACTCGGGACAGGTAGCGACGAGCAGTACTTC. Translated: CASRLGTGSDEQYF.

V usage is TRBV14 and J usage is TRBJ2-2; no reliable D call. The length of the CDR3 is 14 residues. CDR1 and CDR2 (germline): SGHDN, FVKESK. Trimming stripped 3 bases from V and 6 bases from J, with 11 bases between. The CDR3 region is CASSQRKLSGELFF. CDR3 in DNA: TGTGCCAGCAGCCAGAGGAAACTGTCCGGGGAGCTGTTTTTT.

The rearrangement links TRBV7-3 to TRBJ1-1, with 9 bases lining up with TRBD1. Germline V gene sequence: CDR1 SGHTA, CDR2 FQGTGA. The junction had 12 bases not matched to a gene; V was cut back by 5 bases and J by 8 bases. The CDR3 is made up of 15 amino acids. This chain's CDR3 is CASSLGTGRTREAFF. CDR3 coding DNA: TGTGCCAGCAGCCTGGGGACAGGGAGGACACGAGAAGCTTTCTTT.

V gene TRBV14 combines with J gene TRBJ2-1, with D possibly being TRBD2 (6 bases). The germline V and J ends were trimmed by 4 bases and 5 bases, with 18 bases remaining between them. The CDR3 is 16 residues long. The germline gives CDR1 SGHDN, CDR2 FVKESK. The CDR3 nucleotides read TGTGCCAGCAGCCGTCGTACTAGCATACATGACAATGAGCAGTTCTTC. Translated: CASSRRTSIHDNEQFF.

This sequence joins TRBV2 and TRBJ2-7; 7 bases are shared with TRBD2. The V gene's germline CDR1 is SNHLY and CDR2 FYNNEI. V shed 5 bases, J shed 4 bases, and the junction held 2 bases outside the gene matches. This CDR3 has 12 residues. CDR3 region: CASSLGGYEQYF. The DNA for the CDR3 is TGTGCCAGCAGTCTCGGGGGGTACGAGCAGTACTTC.

The chain employs TRBV7-2 and TRBJ1-4; 7 nucleotides agree with TRBD1. Looked up from germline, CDR1 is SGHTA and CDR2 is FQGNSA. V shed 1 base and J 10 bases; nucleotides not matched to a gene: 3. This CDR3 is built from 13 residues. CDR3 in DNA: TGTGCCAGCAGCTTAGGTGCAGGGGGAAAACTGTTTTTT. This codes for CASSLGAGGKLFF.

This clone appeared once. This sequence joins TRBV7-2 and TRBJ1-6, with D unresolved. Germline-derived CDR1 and CDR2 are SGHTA and FQGNSA. With 5 bases removed from V and 6 bases from J, the gap between germline ends came to 11 bases. The CDR3 is made up of 14 amino acids. CDR3 in DNA: TGTGCCAGCAGCGCCGGAGATGTTAATTCACCCCTCCACTTT. Its translation: CASSAGDVNSPLHF.

The rearrangement links TRBV29-1 to TRBJ1-4, with D perhaps TRBD1 (5 bases). The CDR3 totals 16 residues. Trimming cost V 0 bases and J 8 bases, with 19 bases left between them. Germline V gene lookup returns CDR1 SQVTM and CDR2 ANQGSEA. The CDR3: CSVEDPSGTNGEKLFF. Written as DNA, the CDR3 is TGCAGCGTTGAAGACCCCTCCGGGACTAACGGAGAAAAACTGTTTTTT.

This sequence joins TRBV6-5 and TRBJ1-1, with a weak D call TRBD1 (6 bases). The germline gives CDR1 MNHEY, CDR2 SVGAGI. This CDR3 is 14 amino acids long. V lost 7 bases and J 5 bases, leaving 17 bases between the germline ends. The CDR3 bases are TGTGCCAGCATCGGGGGAGGGACAAAGACTGAAGCTTTCTTT. The encoded protein is CASIGGGTKTEAFF.

The chain carries TRBV19 and TRBJ2-6, with TRBD1 identical over 9 bases. The V gene end was trimmed by 3 bases and the J gene end by 0 bases; junction bases not matched to a gene: 6. The CDR3 spans 18 residues. CDR1 and CDR2 from the germline V gene are LNHDA and SQIVND (reference sequence). In DNA, the CDR3 is TGTGCCAGTAGTATGTCGGGACAGGGCGTCTCTGGGGCCAACGTCCTGACTTTC. Its translation is CASSMSGQGVSGANVLTF.